The 29 T cell receptor beta chains presented below share a single source sample, sequenced in a study of T-cell reconstitution after alpha-beta-depleted transplantation in children. Preparing the TCRbeta library involved the use of unique molecular identifiers. A single record per CDR3 protein comes from TCRdb applying MiXCR to the PCR reads. Of under 750,000 distinct CDR3 sequences listed, more than 20% are singletons. The sample here was PBMCs, mostly from graft donor cells, taken 360 days after TCRalphabeta/CD19-depleted stem cell transplant. All receptors come from a boy younger than two who had a stem cell transplant for acute myeloid leukemia, so the T cells may come from the graft donor.

This clonotype has at least ten counts. The rearrangement links TRBV20-1 to TRBJ2-3, with unresolved D. The length of the CDR3 is 15 residues. CDR1 DFQATT and CDR2 SNEGSKA come from the germline V gene (reference sequence). Deletions cut 1 base from V and 0 bases from J, with 11 bases between. CDR3 DNA sequence: TGCAGTGCTAGAGGCATCACCCGAAGCACAGATACGCAGTATTTT. The encoded protein is CSARGITRSTDTQYF.

This chain links TRBV20-1 with TRBJ2-1; 9 positions agree with TRBD2. The CDR3 is made up of 15 amino acids. Germline values: CDR1 DFQATT, CDR2 SNEGSKA (reference sequence). J was trimmed by 6 bases and V by 1 base; bases with no gene match: 7. In DNA form, the CDR3 reads TGCAGTGCTAGAGGGGAGCGGGGGGCCGGCAATGAGCAGTTCTTC. It encodes CSARGERGAGNEQFF.

The chain uses TRBV12-3 or TRBV12-4 and TRBJ2-5; D gene unclear. V was trimmed by 4 bases and J by 5 bases, leaving 20 bases between them. This CDR3 has 16 amino acids. DNA of the CDR3: TGTGCCAGCAGTTGGGCCCTACCCTCTAGTTCGGAGACCCAGTACTTC. This gives the protein CASSWALPSSSETQYF.

This clonotype was counted only a few times. The chain links TRBV29-1 to TRBJ2-7; 7 bases align to TRBD1. This CDR3 region has 14 residues. CDR1 and CDR2 (germline): SQVTM, ANQGSEA. V lost 6 bases and J lost 2; bases outside the gene matches: 10. The CDR3 DNA sequence: TGCAGCGTCGGGCCACCGGGACAGCCCTACGAGCAGTACTTC. It yields the protein CSVGPPGQPYEQYF.

This chain uses TRBV27 with TRBJ2-7, with TRBD1 matching 8 bases. After removal of 0 bases from V and 5 bases from J, the junction contained 6 bases not matched to a gene. CDR3 size: 15 residues. Looked up from germline, CDR1 is MNHEY and CDR2 is SMNVEV (reference sequence). The chain's CDR3 is CASSLSATGEDEQYV. CDR3 nucleotide sequence: TGTGCCAGCAGTTTATCCGCGACAGGGGAGGACGAGCAGTACGTC.

This clonotype showed up just a few times. This sequence joins TRBV7-9 and TRBJ2-5; 7 positions agree with TRBD2. This CDR3 has 14 residues. Germline assignment: CDR1 SEHNR and CDR2 FQNEAQ (reference sequence). Trimming cost V 5 bases and J 5 bases; bases outside gene matches: 8. The CDR3 region has the DNA TGTGCCAGCAGCCTCCCGACTAGCACTGAGACCCAGTACTTC. Encoded protein: CASSLPTSTETQYF.

The J gene is TRBJ2-1, the V gene TRBV5-5; possible D gene TRBD2, 7 bases. CDR1 and CDR2 (germline): SGHKS, YYEKEE (reference sequence). The CDR3 is 12 residues long. Trimming pared 4 bases from V and 15 bases from J, leaving 17 bases between. The CDR3 DNA is TGTGCCAGCAGCCGCCCGGGGGAGGGGGGGTTCTTC. Amino acids: CASSRPGEGGFF.

The genes are TRBV21-1 and TRBJ2-5; the table's D call, TRBD1, was not checked against the DNA. TRBV21-1 is recorded as a pseudogene. The CDR3 is 13 amino acids. The CDR3 loop reads CAIWHQGRETQYF. DNA of the CDR3: TGTGCCATCTGGCACCAGGGGAGGGAGACCCAGTACTTC.

Many counts were recorded for this clonotype. The chain uses TRBV12-3 or TRBV12-4 and TRBJ2-5; D gene uncertain. The CDR3 covers 13 residues. V was trimmed by 3 bases and J by 0 bases, leaving 5 bases between them. CDR3 residues: CASSFGHQETQYF. The CDR3 DNA follows: TGTGCCAGCAGTTTCGGGCACCAAGAGACCCAGTACTTC.

This clonotype was seen a few times. The chain uses TRBV20-1 and TRBJ2-3, with D perhaps given as TRBD1 or TRBD2 (5 bases each). The CDR3 runs 12 residues. V gave up 0 bases and J gave up 6 bases, with 7 bases separating them. Germline V gene lookup returns CDR1 DFQATT and CDR2 SNEGSKA (reference sequence). The CDR3 region is CSAREGVDTQYF. Written as DNA, the CDR3 is TGCAGTGCTAGAGAGGGGGTGGATACGCAGTATTTT.

This clonotype was observed many times. The chain is built from TRBV5-5 and TRBJ1-2, with D tentatively TRBD1 (6 bases). V dropped 2 bases and J dropped 8 bases, with 19 bases sitting between them. CDR1 is SGHKS and CDR2 is YYEKEE in the germline V gene (reference sequence). The CDR3 extends over 15 amino acids. The CDR3 spells CASSFTWDKARGYTF. DNA for the CDR3: TGTGCCAGCAGCTTCACCTGGGACAAGGCCAGAGGCTACACCTTC.

The J gene is TRBJ2-3, the V gene TRBV4-2; 7 bases align to TRBD2. The CDR3 sequence is 16 residues long. Germline CDR1 is LGHNA and CDR2 is YNFKEQ. V dropped 0 bases and J dropped 0; count of bases not matched to a gene: 3. The CDR3 loop is CASSQDWRGSTDTQYF. Written as DNA, the CDR3 is TGTGCCAGCAGCCAAGATTGGCGGGGGAGCACAGATACGCAGTATTTT.

This clonotype occurred many times. CDR3 protein: CASSLFGVGETQYF. In DNA, the CDR3 is TGTGCCAGCAGCTTATTTGGGGTGGGAGAGACCCAGTACTTC. The chain couples TRBV7-2 to TRBJ2-5; no reliable D call. The germline V and J ends were trimmed by 2 bases and 4 bases, with 11 bases remaining between them. The CDR3 extends over 14 amino acids. The germline V gene has CDR1 SGHTA and CDR2 FQGNSA.

At least ten counts were recorded for this clonotype. This chain's CDR3 is CASSYSREQYF. The DNA of the CDR3 is TGTGCCAGCAGTTACTCGAGAGAGCAGTACTTC. The chain links TRBV6-5 to TRBJ2-7; D is ambiguous. The germline V gene encodes CDR1 MNHEY and CDR2 SVGAGI. This CDR3 has 11 amino acids. V was trimmed by 0 bases and J by 7 bases, leaving 4 bases between them.

There are many counts of this clonotype. Here the CDR3 reads CASSYGRSPGLEQYF. CDR3 coding DNA: TGTGCCAGCAGTTATGGCAGGAGTCCCGGGTTGGAGCAGTACTTC. The chain uses TRBV12-3 or TRBV12-4 and TRBJ2-7; no reliable D call. V was clipped by 4 bases and J by 7 bases, with 20 bases between them. CDR3 length: 15 residues.

This clonotype was observed many times. The rearrangement joins TRBV6-5 to TRBJ2-6; D not certain. Per germline, CDR1 MNHEY and CDR2 SVGAGI. CDR3 length: 15 residues. V lost 3 bases to trimming and J lost 2 bases, with 8 bases between them. The CDR3 region is CASSYGPPGANVLTF. The CDR3, as DNA: TGTGCCAGCAGTTATGGTCCCCCTGGGGCCAACGTCCTGACTTTC.

Many counts were recorded for this clonotype. The rearrangement links TRBV7-2 to TRBJ1-2; 8 nucleotides match TRBD1. The CDR3 runs 14 residues. V lost 2 bases to trimming and J lost 4 bases; unmatched junction nucleotides: 3. Per germline, CDR1 SGHTA and CDR2 FQGNSA. DNA of the CDR3: TGTGCCAGCAGCTTACAGGGGGCTATCTATGGCTACACCTTC. Translation: CASSLQGAIYGYTF.

The rearrangement joins TRBV4-3 to TRBJ2-4; D call uncertain. The V gene lost 3 bases and the J gene lost 6 bases, with 6 bases spanning the gap. CDR3 length: 12 amino acids. Looked up from germline, CDR1 is LGHNA and CDR2 is YSLEER. CDR3 sequence reads: CASSQGSNIQYF. CDR3 DNA: TGCGCCAGCAGCCAGGGTTCAAACATTCAGTACTTC.

V usage is TRBV10-3 and J usage is TRBJ2-1; 14 bases align to TRBD2. The germline CDR1 and CDR2 sequences are ENHRY and SYGVKD. The CDR3 contains 19 residues. The ends lost 3 bases at V and 2 bases at J; junction bases unmatched: 9. The CDR3 sequence is CAISEGGGTSGGPYNEQFF. For the CDR3, the DNA is TGTGCCATCAGTGAAGGTGGAGGGACTAGCGGGGGACCCTACAATGAGCAGTTCTTC.

This clonotype came up a few times. V and J are TRBV20-1 and TRBJ2-7; 8 bases agree with TRBD1. CDR3 length: 15 amino acids. Unmatched junction bases numbered 10, after V lost 5 bases and J lost 1 base. In germline, CDR1 is DFQATT, CDR2 SNEGSKA (reference sequence). The CDR3 region is CSALDRQGLSYEQYF. The CDR3 DNA reads TGCAGTGCTCTAGACCGACAGGGGCTGTCCTACGAGCAGTACTTC.

V is TRBV20-1 and J is TRBJ2-5; 10 bases map to TRBD2. Looked up from germline, CDR1 is DFQATT and CDR2 is SNEGSKA (reference sequence). This CDR3 is 16 amino acids long. Trimming cost V 0 bases and J 2 bases; bases outside gene matches: 6. CDR3 loop: CSARDPQRGGQETQYF. In DNA, the CDR3 is TGCAGTGCTAGAGATCCCCAGCGGGGGGGACAAGAGACCCAGTACTTC.

This clonotype was counted ten times or more. The chain employs TRBV28 and TRBJ2-1; D gene uncertain. V gave up 6 bases and J gave up 10 bases, with 13 bases separating them. The CDR3 has 12 residues. Germline V CDR1 and CDR2: MDHEN, SYDVKM. Written as DNA, the CDR3 is TGTGCCAGCAGCCCGGTCAGATCGGAGCAGTTCTTC. This sequence encodes CASSPVRSEQFF.

The V call is TRBV12-3 or TRBV12-4, the J call TRBJ1-4; D unclear. The CDR3 consists of 16 residues. Trimming shortened V by 4 bases and J by 3 bases, and 15 bases separated the two germline ends. The CDR3 DNA reads as TGTGCCAGCAGTTCATCTTCGTGGAGATCTAATGAAAAACTGTTTTTT. It yields the protein CASSSSSWRSNEKLFF.

This clonotype was seen only a few times. This chain joins TRBV4-3 and TRBJ1-3; 10 nucleotides agree with TRBD1. In germline, CDR1 is LGHNA, CDR2 YSLEER. The CDR3 is made up of 14 amino acids. The V and J ends lost 4 bases and 8 bases, in that order; junction bases with no gene match: 5. CDR3 coding DNA: TGCGCCAGCAGCCGGACAGGACAGGGGGACACCATATATTTT. It specifies CASSRTGQGDTIYF.

This clonotype appeared a few times. This chain links TRBV7-2 with TRBJ2-5, with 12 bases aligning to TRBD2. The V and J ends lost 5 bases and 1 base, in that order; junction bases with no gene match: 5. This CDR3 is 16 amino acids long. Germline loops: CDR1 SGHTA, CDR2 FQGNSA. The CDR3 region is CASSTRLAGVQETQYF. For the CDR3, the DNA is TGTGCCAGCAGCACCCGACTAGCGGGGGTCCAAGAGACCCAGTACTTC.

The V call is TRBV15, the J call TRBJ2-1; D is unclear. V was shortened by 0 bases and J by 10 bases, with 13 bases between the two germline ends. This CDR3 is built from 14 residues. In germline, CDR1 is LNHNV, CDR2 YYDKDF (reference sequence). CDR3 residues: CATSRDSQVEEQFF. CDR3 bases: TGTGCCACCAGCAGAGATAGCCAGGTTGAAGAGCAGTTCTTC.

V usage is TRBV6-2 or TRBV6-3 and J usage is TRBJ2-2, with D tentatively TRBD1 or TRBD2 (5 bases each). V was pared by 2 bases and J by 6 bases, with 10 bases between. This CDR3 contains 14 residues. In germline, CDR1 is MNHEY, CDR2 SVGEGT. The CDR3 is CASSYPGRAGELFF. The DNA of the CDR3 is TGTGCCAGCAGTTACCCAGGGAGAGCCGGGGAGCTGTTTTTT.

The chain couples TRBV6-5 to TRBJ2-1; TRBD2 might be the D (5 bases). Germline-derived CDR1 and CDR2 are MNHEY and SVGAGI. The CDR3 length is 15 residues. V was shortened by 4 bases and J by 7 bases, with 17 bases between the two germline ends. As DNA, the CDR3 is TGTGCCAGCAGTTCCCGGGATCCGGCGATTAATGAGCAGTTCTTC. It translates to CASSSRDPAINEQFF.

This clonotype turned up a few times. This rearrangement joins TRBV20-1 to TRBJ1-5; a weak D match, TRBD1 (6 bases). CDR1 is DFQATT and CDR2 is SNEGSKA in the germline V gene (reference sequence). The CDR3 spans 13 residues. Trimming stripped 6 bases from V and 9 bases from J, with 18 bases between. DNA of the CDR3: TGCAGTGCCCAGGACAGCCGAGCGGGGCCCCAGCATTTT. It is translated as CSAQDSRAGPQHF.